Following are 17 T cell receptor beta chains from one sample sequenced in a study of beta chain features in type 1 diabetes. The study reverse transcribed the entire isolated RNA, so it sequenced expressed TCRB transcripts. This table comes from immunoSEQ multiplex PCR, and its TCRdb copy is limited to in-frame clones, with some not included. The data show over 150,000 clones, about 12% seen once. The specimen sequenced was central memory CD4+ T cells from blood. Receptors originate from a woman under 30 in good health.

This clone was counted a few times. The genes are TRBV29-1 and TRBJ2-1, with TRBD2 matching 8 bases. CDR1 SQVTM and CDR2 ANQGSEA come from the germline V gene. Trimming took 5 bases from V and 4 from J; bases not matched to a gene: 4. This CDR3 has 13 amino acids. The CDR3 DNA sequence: TGCAGCGTTAGCGGGAGTTATTACAATGAGCAGTTCTTC. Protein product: CSVSGSYYNEQFF.

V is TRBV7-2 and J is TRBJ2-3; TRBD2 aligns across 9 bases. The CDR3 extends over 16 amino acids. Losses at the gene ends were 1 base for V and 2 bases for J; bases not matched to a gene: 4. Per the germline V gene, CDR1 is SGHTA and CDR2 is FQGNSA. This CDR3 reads CASSLGLAGITDTQYF. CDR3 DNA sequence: TGTGCCAGCAGCTTAGGGCTAGCGGGAATCACAGATACGCAGTATTTT.

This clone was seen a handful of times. This CDR3 reads CAISAASWADTQYF. The CDR3 DNA reads as TGTGCCATCAGTGCGGCTAGTTGGGCAGATACGCAGTATTTT. The chain joins TRBV10-3 to TRBJ2-3; D is undetermined. Between the trimmed V and J ends, which lost 4 bases and 4 bases, there was a span of 12 bases. Germline V CDR1 and CDR2: ENHRY, SYGVKD. The CDR3 sequence is 14 residues long.

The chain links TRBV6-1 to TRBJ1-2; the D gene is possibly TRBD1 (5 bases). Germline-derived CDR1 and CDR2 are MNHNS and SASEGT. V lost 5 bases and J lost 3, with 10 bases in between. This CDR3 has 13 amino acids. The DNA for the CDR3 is TGTGCCAGCAGTTCCCAGGGCGACTATGGCTACACCTTC. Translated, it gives CASSSQGDYGYTF.

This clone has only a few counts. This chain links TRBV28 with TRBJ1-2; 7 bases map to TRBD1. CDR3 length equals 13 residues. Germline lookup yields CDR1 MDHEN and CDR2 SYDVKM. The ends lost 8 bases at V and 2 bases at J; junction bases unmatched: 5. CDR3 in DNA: TGTGCCAGCCTCTCGGACAGGAACTATGGCTACACCTTC. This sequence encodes CASLSDRNYGYTF.

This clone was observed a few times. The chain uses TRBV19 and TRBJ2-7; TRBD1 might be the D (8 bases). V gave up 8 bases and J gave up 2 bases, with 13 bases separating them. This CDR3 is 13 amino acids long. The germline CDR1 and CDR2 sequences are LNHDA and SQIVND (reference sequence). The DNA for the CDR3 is TGTGCCAGTCACAGGGGGGGTACCTACGAGCAGTACTTC. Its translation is CASHRGGTYEQYF.

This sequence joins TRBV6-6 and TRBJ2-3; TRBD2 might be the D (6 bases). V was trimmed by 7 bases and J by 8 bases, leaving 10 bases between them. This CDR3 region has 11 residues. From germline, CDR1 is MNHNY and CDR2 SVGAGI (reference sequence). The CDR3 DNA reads TGTGCCAGCACCCTGGAGGGTACGCAGTATTTT. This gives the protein CASTLEGTQYF.

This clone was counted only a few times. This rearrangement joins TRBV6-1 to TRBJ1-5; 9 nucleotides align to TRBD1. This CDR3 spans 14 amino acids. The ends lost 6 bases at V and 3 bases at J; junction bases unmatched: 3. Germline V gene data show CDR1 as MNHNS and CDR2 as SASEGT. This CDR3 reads CASRGQGHNQPQHF. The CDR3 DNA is TGTGCCAGCAGGGGACAGGGACACAATCAGCCCCAGCATTTT.

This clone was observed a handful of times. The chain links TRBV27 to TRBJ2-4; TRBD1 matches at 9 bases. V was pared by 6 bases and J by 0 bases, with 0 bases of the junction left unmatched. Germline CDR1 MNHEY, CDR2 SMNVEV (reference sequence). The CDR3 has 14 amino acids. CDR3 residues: CASRGQGAKNIQYF. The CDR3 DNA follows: TGTGCCAGCAGGGGACAGGGAGCCAAAAACATTCAGTACTTC.

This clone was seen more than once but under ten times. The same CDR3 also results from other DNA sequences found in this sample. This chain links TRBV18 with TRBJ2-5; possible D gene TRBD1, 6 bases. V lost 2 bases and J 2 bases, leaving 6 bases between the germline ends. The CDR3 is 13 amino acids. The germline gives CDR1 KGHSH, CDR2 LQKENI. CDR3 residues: CASSPGQQETQYF. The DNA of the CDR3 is TGTGCCAGCTCACCAGGACAGCAAGAGACCCAGTACTTC.

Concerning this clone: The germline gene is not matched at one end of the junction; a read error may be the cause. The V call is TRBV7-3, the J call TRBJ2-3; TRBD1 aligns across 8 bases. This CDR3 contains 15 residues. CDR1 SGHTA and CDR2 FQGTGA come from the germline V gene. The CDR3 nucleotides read TGTGCCAGCAGCTTAATCGGACAGGGCACATATACGCAGTATTTT. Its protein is CASSLIGQGTYTQYF.

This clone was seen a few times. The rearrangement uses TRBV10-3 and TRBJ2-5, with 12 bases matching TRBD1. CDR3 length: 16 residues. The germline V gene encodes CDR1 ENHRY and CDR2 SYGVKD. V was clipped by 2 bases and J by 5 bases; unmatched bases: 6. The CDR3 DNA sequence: TGTGCCATCAGTGAGCCAGGGACAGGGGGCCGTGAGACCCAGTACTTC. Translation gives CAISEPGTGGRETQYF.

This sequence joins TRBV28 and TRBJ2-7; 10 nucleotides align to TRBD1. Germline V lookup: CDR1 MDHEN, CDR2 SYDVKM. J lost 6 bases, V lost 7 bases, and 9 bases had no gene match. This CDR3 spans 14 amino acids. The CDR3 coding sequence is TGTGCCAGCACTCATTACGACAGGGGGCGCGAGCAGTACTTC. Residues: CASTHYDRGREQYF.

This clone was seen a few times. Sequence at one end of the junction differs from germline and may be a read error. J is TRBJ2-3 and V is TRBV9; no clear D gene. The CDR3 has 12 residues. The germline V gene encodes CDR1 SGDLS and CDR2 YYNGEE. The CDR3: CASSVITRGPPF. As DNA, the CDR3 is TGTGCCAGCAGCGTAATTACCCGAGGCCCCCCTTTT.

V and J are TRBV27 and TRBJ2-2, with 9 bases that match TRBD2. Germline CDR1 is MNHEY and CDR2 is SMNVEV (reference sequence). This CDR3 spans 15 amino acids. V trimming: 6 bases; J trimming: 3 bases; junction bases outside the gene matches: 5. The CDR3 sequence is CASSLSGRYTGELFF. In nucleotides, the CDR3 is TGTGCCAGCAGCCTTAGCGGGAGATACACCGGGGAGCTGTTTTTT.

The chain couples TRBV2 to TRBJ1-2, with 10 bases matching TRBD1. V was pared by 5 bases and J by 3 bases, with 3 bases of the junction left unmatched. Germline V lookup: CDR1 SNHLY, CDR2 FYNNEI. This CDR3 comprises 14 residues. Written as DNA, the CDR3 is TGTGCCAGCAGTTCGGACAGGGGGGACTATGGCTACACCTTC. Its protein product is CASSSDRGDYGYTF.

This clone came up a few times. CDR3 coding DNA: TGTGCCAGCAGCCTCGAGCCCTGGGATACGCAGTATTTT. Amino acid sequence: CASSLEPWDTQYF. The genes are TRBV5-8 and TRBJ2-3, with unresolved D. The V end lost 4 bases, the J end lost 6 bases, and 12 bases lay between the germline ends. Germline lookup yields CDR1 SGHTS and CDR2 YDEGEE. The CDR3 is 13 residues long.